The next 15 T cell receptor beta chains were all read from a single sample in a study of early T cells in non-severe SARS-CoV-2 infection. From the 5' RACE reads, TCRdb called clonotypes with MiXCR, one entry per CDR3 protein. The sample consists of 35,000 to 40,000 distinct CDR3 sequences, about 5% of them appearing once. Sequenced input: whole blood. These receptors were taken from an adult who was a healthcare worker with PCR-confirmed SARS-CoV-2 infection or an uninfected control (not recorded which).

In this sample, this clonotype turned up many times. The chain couples TRBV5-1 to TRBJ2-5; D not resolved. The CDR3 has 13 amino acids. Germline values: CDR1 SGHRS, CDR2 YFSETQ. Trimming took 0 bases from V and 5 from J, leaving 8 bases between them. The DNA of the CDR3 is TGCGCCAGCAGCTTGGAGGGCTCGGAGACCCAGTACTTC. Its protein product is CASSLEGSETQYF.

This clonotype was detected ten times or more. The chain combines TRBV13 with TRBJ2-1; D not resolved. There are 12 residues in the CDR3. V was trimmed by 6 bases and J by 5 bases, leaving 8 bases between them. Germline assignment: CDR1 PRHDT and CDR2 FYEKMQ (reference sequence). The chain's CDR3 is CASRRLNNEQFF. CDR3 in DNA: TGTGCCAGCAGGAGACTCAACAATGAGCAGTTCTTC.

Ten or more counts support this clonotype. The genes are TRBV3-1 and TRBJ2-1; either TRBD1 or TRBD2 may supply D (6 bases each). The CDR3 is 17 residues long. The germline gives CDR1 LGHDT, CDR2 YNNKEL (reference sequence). V was cut by 1 base and J by 0 bases, with 13 bases left in between. Here the CDR3 reads CASSQGGAGSSYNEQFF. The CDR3 DNA is TGTGCCAGCAGCCAAGGGGGGGCGGGAAGCTCCTACAATGAGCAGTTCTTC.

This clonotype is medium-sized within its sample. The V call is TRBV7-6, the J call TRBJ2-1, with 8 bases lining up with TRBD1. CDR1 is SGHVS and CDR2 is FNYEAQ in the germline V gene. V shed 0 bases, J shed 8 bases, and the junction held 9 bases outside the gene matches. CDR3 size: 16 residues. CDR3 residues: CASSLALGQGLYEQFF. The CDR3 DNA reads as TGTGCCAGCAGCTTAGCCTTAGGACAGGGTCTCTATGAGCAGTTCTTC.

This clonotype was observed many times. The chain has TRBV5-5 and TRBJ1-4; D is perhaps TRBD1 (5 bases). V gave up 0 bases and J gave up 8 bases, with 14 bases separating them. Germline CDR1 reads SGHKS; CDR2 reads YYEKEE (reference sequence). This CDR3 comprises 15 residues. Here the CDR3 reads CASSLGRALGEKLFF. The DNA of the CDR3 is TGTGCCAGCAGCTTGGGCAGGGCCCTAGGGGAAAAACTGTTTTTT.

This clonotype has at least ten counts. This chain links TRBV29-1 with TRBJ2-2; maybe TRBD1 (6 bases). The CDR3 consists of 15 residues. The V gene lost 5 bases and the J gene lost 3 bases, with 16 bases spanning the gap. The germline CDR1 and CDR2 sequences are SQVTM and ANQGSEA. The CDR3 sequence: CSVRDTTSYTGELFF. Written as DNA, the CDR3 is TGCAGCGTTAGGGACACCACCTCTTACACCGGGGAGCTGTTTTTT.

This clonotype was seen at least ten times. The rearrangement uses TRBV11-1 and TRBJ2-5; tentatively, D is TRBD2 (6 bases). The CDR3 spans 14 residues. Germline-derived CDR1 and CDR2 are SGHAT and FQDESV (reference sequence). The ends were cut back, 1 base at V and 5 bases at J, with 11 bases in the middle. Written as DNA, the CDR3 is TGTGCCAGCAGCTTAGTGGCGGGACGGGAGACCCAGTACTTC. Translated: CASSLVAGRETQYF.

This clonotype occurred many times. The V gene is TRBV4-1, the J gene TRBJ2-3; 10 bases are a match to TRBD2. Germline trimming cut 0 bases from V and 9 bases from J; bases unmatched to any gene: 15. Germline V lookup: CDR1 MGHRA, CDR2 YSYEKL. This CDR3 spans 18 amino acids. Written as DNA, the CDR3 is TGCGCCAGCAGCCAAGAAGATTGGAGAGCGGGGGGGCCATGGACGCAGTATTTT. Protein: CASSQEDWRAGGPWTQYF.

This clonotype was counted at least ten times. The rearrangement links TRBV6-5 to TRBJ1-5, with a possible D match to TRBD1 (5 bases). CDR1 and CDR2 (germline): MNHEY, SVGAGI. The CDR3 is 15 amino acids. Trimming removed 6 bases from V and 6 bases from J, with 18 bases in between. The DNA of the CDR3 is TGTGCCAGCAGATCACCGGGGGGGTCGGGTCAGCCCCAGCATTTT. Protein product: CASRSPGGSGQPQHF.

This clonotype was seen a handful of times. The chain links TRBV5-1 to TRBJ1-3; D is ambiguous. The CDR3 has 11 amino acids. The germline V gene encodes CDR1 SGHRS and CDR2 YFSETQ. The V end lost 5 bases, the J end lost 2 bases, and 2 bases lay between the germline ends. The CDR3 region has the DNA TGCGCCAGCAGAACTGGAAACACCATATATTTT. Its protein product is CASRTGNTIYF.

The V gene is TRBV7-8, the J gene TRBJ1-2; 7 nucleotides match TRBD1. The CDR3 has 15 amino acids. Per the germline V gene, CDR1 is SGHVS and CDR2 is FQNEAQ. V was pared by 4 bases and J by 8 bases, with 13 bases of the junction left unmatched. The CDR3 protein is CASSSAGTARGGYTF. The CDR3 DNA follows: TGTGCCAGCAGCTCTGCCGGGACAGCCCGGGGAGGCTACACCTTC.

This clonotype was found many times. V gene TRBV7-9 combines with J gene TRBJ2-7, with 8 bases fitting TRBD1. Germline assignment: CDR1 SEHNR and CDR2 FQNEAQ (reference sequence). The CDR3 has 15 amino acids. Trimming cost V 5 bases and J 5 bases; bases outside gene matches: 11. The CDR3 DNA follows: TGTGCCAGCAGCCCGTGGACTCAGGGGGCGGACGAGCAGTACTTC. Residues: CASSPWTQGADEQYF.

This clonotype was found many times. The rearrangement uses TRBV18 and TRBJ2-1; 11 bases are shared with TRBD2. With V trimmed by 2 bases and J by 5 bases, 2 bases remained unmatched. The CDR3 has 15 residues. Germline-derived CDR1 and CDR2 are KGHSH and LQKENI. CDR3 loop: CASSPTSGGHNEQFF. CDR3 nucleotides: TGTGCCAGCTCACCAACTAGCGGGGGCCACAATGAGCAGTTCTTC.

In this sample, this clonotype turned up many times. The J gene is TRBJ2-1, the V gene TRBV19; 11 nucleotides line up with TRBD2. CDR1 is LNHDA, CDR2 SQIVND, per germline (reference sequence). V shed 3 bases, J shed 0 bases, and the junction held 7 bases outside the gene matches. The CDR3 totals 18 residues. CDR3 nucleotide sequence: TGTGCCAGTAGTATTAGCGGGGGGGCCCTCCTCTCCTACAATGAGCAGTTCTTC. This sequence encodes CASSISGGALLSYNEQFF.

This clonotype was detected a few times. This chain uses TRBV5-1 with TRBJ2-7; D is uncertain. Trimming stripped 4 bases from V and 0 bases from J, with 14 bases between. The CDR3 has 15 amino acids. Looked up from germline, CDR1 is SGHRS and CDR2 is YFSETQ. The CDR3 DNA sequence: TGCGCCAGCAGCCTAACCCGTCACGGCTCCTACGAGCAGTACTTC. This codes for CASSLTRHGSYEQYF.